This TCR beta chain was captured by sequencing in a study of cytomegalovirus exposure and HLA in healthy donors. Primers included in the PCR were 60 Vbeta and 13 Jbeta primers. Libraries were prepared by immunoSEQ multiplex PCR; TCRdb keeps only in-frame clonotypes and omits some of them. The sample holds around 250,000 clones, 75% to 85% seen once. Trimming took 2 bases from V and 5 from J; bases not matched to a gene: 4. Germline lookup yields CDR1 SGHRS and CDR2 YFSETQ. The length of the CDR3 is 15 residues. The sequencing sample was made of PBMCs. This TCR was recovered from a woman aged 60-70 years in good health and CMV-seropositive. This sequence joins TRBV5-1 and TRBJ2-2, with 9 positions matching TRBD1. CDR3 residues: CASSFRTGVTGELFF. In DNA, the CDR3 is TGCGCCAGCAGCTTCAGGACAGGGGTAACCGGGGAGCTGTTTTTT.